These 12 T cell receptor beta chains came from one sample sequenced in a study of blood T cells in healthy people across ages. For the second PCR, which ran for roughly 7 to 11 cycles, a sample-barcoded 5' primer and a J-beta primer mix were used. Each CDR3 protein is one row after TCRdb ran MiXCR on the 5' RACE reads. The sample includes some 1.4 million distinct CDR3 sequences, around two fifths of them seen just once. Material: blood. The receptor source for this set is a woman under 30 in good health.

The chain recombines TRBV10-3 with TRBJ1-1; D ambiguous. Germline lookup yields CDR1 ENHRY and CDR2 SYGVKD. The V and J ends lost 3 bases and 0 bases respectively, with 11 bases between them. The CDR3 has 15 residues. Here the CDR3 reads CAISERAAMNTEAFF. The CDR3 DNA reads TGTGCCATCAGTGAACGAGCAGCCATGAACACTGAAGCTTTCTTT.

This chain uses TRBV5-4 with TRBJ2-4, with 10 bases lining up with TRBD2. The CDR3 has 14 amino acids. The germline CDR1 and CDR2 sequences are SGHNT and YYREEE (reference sequence). The V and J ends lost 2 bases and 6 bases, in that order; junction bases with no gene match: 2. The CDR3 reads CASSLAGGPNIQYF. As DNA, the CDR3 is TGTGCCAGCAGCTTAGCGGGAGGGCCAAACATTCAGTACTTC.

This clonotype was detected only a few times. This chain uses TRBV24-1 with TRBJ2-1, with 9 nucleotides matching TRBD2. V trimming: 7 bases; J trimming: 8 bases; junction bases outside the gene matches: 11. The CDR3 runs to 15 residues. Germline V gives CDR1 KGHDR, CDR2 SFDVKD. The CDR3 DNA is TGTGCCACCAGCGTGGCGGGAGGGCCGATCGATGAGCAGTTCTTC. Translation: CATSVAGGPIDEQFF.

This clonotype was seen more than once but under ten times. This chain uses TRBV4-2 with TRBJ2-7, with 9 bases that match TRBD1. CDR3 length equals 16 residues. Germline V gene data show CDR1 as LGHNA and CDR2 as YNFKEQ. The ends lost 4 bases at V and 5 bases at J; junction bases unmatched: 12. CDR3 residues: CASSPRVGQGGDEQYF. The CDR3 bases are TGTGCCAGCAGCCCAAGGGTGGGACAGGGAGGGGACGAGCAGTACTTC.

This clonotype was counted only a few times. This chain connects TRBV4-2 to TRBJ2-3; D may match TRBD1 or TRBD2 (5 bases each). Deletions cut 0 bases from V and 7 bases from J, with 14 bases between. The germline V gene has CDR1 LGHNA and CDR2 YNFKEQ. This CDR3 has 15 residues. CDR3 coding DNA: TGTGCCAGCAGCCAAGATCGAGGGGAAGGGAATACGCAGTATTTT. Translated: CASSQDRGEGNTQYF.

A few counts support this clonotype. The V and J genes are TRBV3-1 and TRBJ2-7, with TRBD1 matching over 9 bases. In germline, CDR1 is LGHDT, CDR2 YNNKEL (reference sequence). The CDR3 contains 15 residues. J lost 4 bases, V lost 1 base, and 5 bases had no gene match. The CDR3 spells CASSQVEQGAYEQYF. In DNA form, the CDR3 reads TGTGCCAGCAGCCAAGTCGAACAGGGGGCTTACGAGCAGTACTTC.

This clonotype was recorded a few times. The chain couples TRBV12-3 or TRBV12-4 to TRBJ2-3; 9 bases map to TRBD2. Germline trimming cut 8 bases from V and 6 bases from J; bases unmatched to any gene: 3. The CDR3 has 12 amino acids. This chain's CDR3 is CASGLARDTQYF. In nucleotides, the CDR3 is TGTGCCAGCGGACTAGCGAGGGATACGCAGTATTTT.

The chain carries TRBV4-1 and TRBJ2-7; 7 nucleotides match TRBD2. The V segment lost 6 bases and the J segment 8 bases; nucleotides outside the gene matches: 7. The germline V gene has CDR1 MGHRA and CDR2 YSYEKL. This CDR3 spans 12 amino acids. CDR3 sequence: CASSRSGGKQYF. Written as DNA, the CDR3 is TGCGCCAGCAGTCGCTCCGGGGGGAAGCAGTACTTC.

The chain recombines TRBV7-2 with TRBJ2-1; 8 bases line up with TRBD2. Germline-derived CDR1 and CDR2 are SGHTA and FQGNSA. Trimming cost V 4 bases and J 5 bases; bases outside gene matches: 7. The CDR3 is made up of 15 amino acids. In nucleotides, the CDR3 is TGTGCCAGCAGCTACGGTCCACTAGCGGACAATGAGCAGTTCTTC. This translates into CASSYGPLADNEQFF.

The table lists this clonotype with a few counts. Here the CDR3 reads CSAENNEQFF. Here the CDR3 DNA reads TGCAGTGCCGAAAACAATGAGCAGTTCTTC. The rearrangement joins TRBV20-1 to TRBJ2-1; no definite D call. V lost 6 bases, J lost 5 bases, and 5 bases lay in between. The germline V gene encodes CDR1 DFQATT and CDR2 SNEGSKA (reference sequence). This CDR3 region has 10 residues.

J is TRBJ2-1 and V is TRBV3-1; no clear D gene. The CDR3 is 14 amino acids. CDR1 is LGHDT, CDR2 YNNKEL, per germline (reference sequence). Trimming left V 1 base short and J 4 bases short, with 8 bases between. CDR3 sequence reads: CASSQGHFYNEQFF. For the CDR3, the DNA is TGTGCCAGCAGCCAAGGTCATTTTTACAATGAGCAGTTCTTC.

About this clonotype: A much larger clonotype is one base distant, so this may be a read error. J is TRBJ2-1 and V is TRBV29-1; perhaps TRBD1 as D (6 bases). The DNA end lines up better with TRBJ2-7; the J call may be wrong. The CDR3 totals 15 residues. Germline V CDR1 and CDR2: SQVTM, ANQGSEA. The CDR3 here is CSVGPRDIRGNEQYF. The CDR3 DNA reads TGCAGCGTTGGACCTCGGGACATTAGGGGGAATGAGCAGTACTTC.